The TCR beta chain under discussion was sequenced for a study of cytomegalovirus exposure and HLA in healthy donors. Note on this clone: Antigen unknown.

PCR was performed using 60 Vbeta and 13 Jbeta primers. Sequencing was performed with immunoSEQ multiplex PCR; in TCRdb, only in-frame clones are kept and a portion is missing. The table records over 40,000 clones, roughly 73% of them present only once. Study conclusions and caveats: CMV antigen specificity was confirmed in vitro for a few CMV-associated chains. Among CMV-associated TCR beta chains, most appeared HLA-restricted in a later analysis. Among immune exposure information, only CMV serostatus was available.

Sequences were obtained from PBMCs. This sequence was found in a woman aged 40 to 50 in good health and CMV-seropositive.

Here the CDR3 DNA reads TGTGCCAGCAGCTACAGGGGCTACGAGCAGTACTTC. Translation: CASSYRGYEQYF. The chain recombines TRBV7-2 with TRBJ2-7; 7 nucleotides line up with TRBD1. The germline CDR1 and CDR2 sequences are SGHTA and FQGNSA. CDR3 length: 12 amino acids. V dropped 4 bases and J dropped 3; count of bases not matched to a gene: 0.